These 18 T cell receptor beta chains came from one sample sequenced in a study of T cells after yellow fever vaccination. Each CDR3 protein gets one entry after TCRdb re-called the 5' RACE reads with MiXCR. Among hundreds of thousands of distinct CDR3 sequences listed, over 9% were seen once. This sample comprised PBMCs, obtained on the day of the yellow fever booster vaccination. The receptors here all came from a man aged 30-40 years who received the YFV17D yellow fever vaccine.

The V gene is TRBV20-1, the J gene TRBJ1-2; perhaps TRBD1 as D (6 bases). CDR3 length: 11 residues. Germline-derived CDR1 and CDR2 are DFQATT and SNEGSKA (reference sequence). The V end lost 8 bases, the J end lost 5 bases, and 12 bases lay between the germline ends. The CDR3, as DNA: TGCAGTTCGGACAGCCCTTATGGCTACACCTTC. Encoded protein: CSSDSPYGYTF.

The chain carries TRBV7-3 and TRBJ2-1; a weak D match, TRBD2 (5 bases). The CDR3 has 14 amino acids. The ends were cut back, 5 bases at V and 2 bases at J, with 10 bases in the middle. CDR1 is SGHTA, CDR2 FQGTGA, per germline. The CDR3 here is CASSPLGAYNEQFF. DNA for the CDR3: TGTGCCAGCAGCCCCCTCGGGGCCTACAATGAGCAGTTCTTC.

This clonotype has only a few counts. The V and J genes are TRBV11-2 and TRBJ2-1, with 13 bases lining up with TRBD2. Per the germline V gene, CDR1 is SGHAT and CDR2 is FQNNGV. This CDR3 comprises 18 residues. After removal of 5 bases from V and 9 bases from J, the junction contained 16 bases not matched to a gene. Written as DNA, the CDR3 is TGTGCCAGCAGCCACTACCGGGACACCGGGACTAGCGGGATTGAGCAGTTCTTC. Translation: CASSHYRDTGTSGIEQFF.

In this sample, this clonotype turned up many times. The chain employs TRBV29-1 and TRBJ2-2; 10 positions match TRBD1. Trimming at V came to 4 bases and at J to 6 bases, leaving 8 bases not matched to a gene. Germline CDR1 SQVTM, CDR2 ANQGSEA. The CDR3 loop spans 15 amino acids. The CDR3 here is CSVALFGTGAGELFF. CDR3 DNA: TGCAGCGTTGCGTTGTTCGGGACAGGGGCCGGGGAGCTGTTTTTT.

This clonotype was seen only a few times. The chain has TRBV5-1 and TRBJ2-3; 12 bases match TRBD2. V dropped 6 bases and J dropped 4; count of bases not matched to a gene: 6. CDR3 length: 15 amino acids. Germline values: CDR1 SGHRS, CDR2 YFSETQ. The chain's CDR3 is CASTTLAGGSDTQYF. CDR3 coding DNA: TGCGCCAGCACGACACTAGCGGGAGGTTCAGATACGCAGTATTTT. The full variable domain, with the rest looked up from reference TRBV5-1 and TRBJ2-3, is KAGVTQTPRYLIKTRGQQVTLSCSPISGHRSVSWYQQTPGQGLQFLFEYFSETQRNKGNFPGRFSGRQFSNSRSEMNVSTLELGDSALYLCASTTLAGGSDTQYFGPGTRLTVL.

The chain recombines TRBV19 with TRBJ2-3, with 9 bases identical to TRBD1. This CDR3 contains 16 residues. V trimming: 2 bases; J trimming: 2 bases; junction bases outside the gene matches: 5. Germline values: CDR1 LNHDA, CDR2 SQIVND (reference sequence). The CDR3 DNA follows: TGTGCCAGTAGTATAACCGGGACAGGGTTCACAGATACGCAGTATTTT. It encodes CASSITGTGFTDTQYF.

The chain combines TRBV27 with TRBJ1-1; TRBD1 matches at 9 bases. V was clipped by 8 bases and J by 1 base; unmatched bases: 5. This CDR3 has 14 amino acids. Per germline, CDR1 MNHEY and CDR2 SMNVEV (reference sequence). The CDR3 DNA reads TGTGCCAGCGGGACAGGGTTAGCGAACACTGAAGCTTTCTTT. It encodes CASGTGLANTEAFF.

The V call is TRBV11-2, the J call TRBJ2-1; weak D call: TRBD2 (6 bases). This CDR3 contains 16 residues. V lost 5 bases, J lost 12 bases, and 26 bases lay in between. Germline V lookup: CDR1 SGHAT, CDR2 FQNNGV. The CDR3 region has the DNA TGTGCCAGCAGCCCCGTCACATCAGGACTAAACCTAAGGCAGTTCTTC. It yields the protein CASSPVTSGLNLRQFF.

The J gene is TRBJ1-3, the V gene TRBV12-3 or TRBV12-4; D ambiguous. Trimming stripped 3 bases from V and 3 bases from J, with 12 bases between. This CDR3 region has 15 residues. The CDR3 spells CASSFSPRSGNTIYF. CDR3 nucleotide sequence: TGTGCCAGCAGTTTCTCTCCAAGGAGTGGAAACACCATATATTTT.

The chain carries TRBV11-1 and TRBJ2-1; possible D gene TRBD1, 6 bases. Germline V CDR1 and CDR2: SGHAT, FQDESV (reference sequence). The CDR3 runs to 18 residues. Between the trimmed V and J ends, which lost 6 bases and 3 bases, there was a span of 24 bases. CDR3 region: CASSPGTITFAIYNEQFF. The CDR3 bases are TGTGCCAGCAGTCCGGGGACAATAACCTTCGCCATCTACAATGAGCAGTTCTTC. Variable domain in full (rest from reference TRBV11-1 and TRBJ2-1): EAEVAQSPRYKITEKSQAVAFWCDPISGHATLYWYRQILGQGPELLVQFQDESVVDDSQLPKDRFSAERLKGVDSTLKIQPAELGDSAMYLCASSPGTITFAIYNEQFFGPGTRLTVL.

The V call is TRBV10-2, the J call TRBJ2-1, with D possibly called TRBD1 or TRBD2 (5 bases each). V lost 10 bases to trimming and J lost 0 bases, with 19 bases between them. The CDR3 is made up of 16 amino acids. The germline CDR1 and CDR2 sequences are WSHSY and SAAADI. The chain's CDR3 is CATSYGGVGSYNEQFF. The CDR3 DNA sequence: TGCGCCACGTCCTATGGGGGAGTAGGCTCCTACAATGAGCAGTTCTTC.

The rearrangement links TRBV29-1 to TRBJ1-1; D perhaps matches TRBD1 (6 bases). Germline V lookup: CDR1 SQVTM, CDR2 ANQGSEA. The length of the CDR3 is 14 residues. The ends were cut back, 0 bases at V and 6 bases at J, with 14 bases in the middle. CDR3 protein: CSVEDPGAVSEAFF. The CDR3 DNA sequence: TGCAGCGTTGAAGATCCGGGGGCGGTGTCTGAAGCTTTCTTT.

The chain couples TRBV9 to TRBJ2-4; possible D gene TRBD1, 5 bases. Trimming pared 2 bases from V and 1 base from J, leaving 10 bases between. Germline CDR1 reads SGDLS; CDR2 reads YYNGEE. The CDR3 totals 15 residues. Here the CDR3 reads CASSVQGTAKNIQYF. In DNA form, the CDR3 reads TGTGCCAGCAGCGTTCAGGGAACCGCCAAAAACATTCAGTACTTC.

This clonotype was seen only a few times. The chain has TRBV3-1 and TRBJ1-2, with 10 bases matching TRBD1. V shed 0 bases, J shed 8 bases, and the junction held 15 bases outside the gene matches. Germline-derived CDR1 and CDR2 are LGHDT and YNNKEL (reference sequence). This CDR3 region has 18 residues. The CDR3: CASSQDRIGTGAHRGYTF. As DNA, the CDR3 is TGTGCCAGCAGCCAAGATCGGATCGGGACAGGGGCCCATCGCGGCTACACCTTC. Drawing the rest from reference TRBV3-1 and TRBJ1-2, the complete variable domain is DTAVSQTPKYLVTQMGNDKSIKCEQNLGHDTMYWYKQDSKKFLKIMFSYNNKELIINETVPNRFSPKSPDKAHLNLHINSLELGDSAVYFCASSQDRIGTGAHRGYTFGSGTRLTVV.

This clonotype was observed a handful of times. The chain recombines TRBV4-3 with TRBJ1-1, with 7 bases identical to TRBD1. V lost 0 bases, J lost 0 bases, and 13 bases stayed unmatched. Germline-derived CDR1 and CDR2 are LGHNA and YSLEER. CDR3 length: 19 amino acids. The DNA of the CDR3 is TGCGCCAGCAGCCAAGAAGGGCTCGCGAGACAGGGCATGAACACTGAAGCTTTCTTT. Its translation is CASSQEGLARQGMNTEAFF.

This clonotype was counted at least ten times. V gene TRBV30 combines with J gene TRBJ2-1, with TRBD2 identical over 7 bases. Germline CDR1 GTSNPN, CDR2 SVGIG (reference sequence). The CDR3 consists of 17 residues. Germline trimming cut 1 base from V and 5 bases from J; bases unmatched to any gene: 14. CDR3 sequence: CAWSASRTSAAHNEQFF. The CDR3 DNA is TGTGCCTGGAGTGCCTCAAGAACTAGCGCAGCTCACAATGAGCAGTTCTTC.

This clonotype was seen a handful of times. The chain has TRBV6-1 and TRBJ2-7; D is perhaps TRBD1 or TRBD2 (6 bases each). Trimming cost V 6 bases and J 3 bases, with 18 bases left between them. The CDR3 is 15 amino acids. Per the germline V gene, CDR1 is MNHNS and CDR2 is SASEGT. The CDR3 loop is CASRKVRGGYYEQYF. CDR3 in DNA: TGTGCCAGCAGAAAAGTACGAGGGGGGTACTACGAGCAGTACTTC.

This clonotype showed up just a few times. The chain carries TRBV9 and TRBJ2-1; 9 positions agree with TRBD2. This CDR3 region has 15 residues. CDR1 is SGDLS and CDR2 is YYNGEE in the germline V gene. V lost 2 bases and J lost 8; bases outside the gene matches: 8. The CDR3 DNA sequence: TGTGCCAGCAGCGTGGTAGCGGGAGCGGTCGATGAGCAGTTCTTC. This encodes CASSVVAGAVDEQFF.